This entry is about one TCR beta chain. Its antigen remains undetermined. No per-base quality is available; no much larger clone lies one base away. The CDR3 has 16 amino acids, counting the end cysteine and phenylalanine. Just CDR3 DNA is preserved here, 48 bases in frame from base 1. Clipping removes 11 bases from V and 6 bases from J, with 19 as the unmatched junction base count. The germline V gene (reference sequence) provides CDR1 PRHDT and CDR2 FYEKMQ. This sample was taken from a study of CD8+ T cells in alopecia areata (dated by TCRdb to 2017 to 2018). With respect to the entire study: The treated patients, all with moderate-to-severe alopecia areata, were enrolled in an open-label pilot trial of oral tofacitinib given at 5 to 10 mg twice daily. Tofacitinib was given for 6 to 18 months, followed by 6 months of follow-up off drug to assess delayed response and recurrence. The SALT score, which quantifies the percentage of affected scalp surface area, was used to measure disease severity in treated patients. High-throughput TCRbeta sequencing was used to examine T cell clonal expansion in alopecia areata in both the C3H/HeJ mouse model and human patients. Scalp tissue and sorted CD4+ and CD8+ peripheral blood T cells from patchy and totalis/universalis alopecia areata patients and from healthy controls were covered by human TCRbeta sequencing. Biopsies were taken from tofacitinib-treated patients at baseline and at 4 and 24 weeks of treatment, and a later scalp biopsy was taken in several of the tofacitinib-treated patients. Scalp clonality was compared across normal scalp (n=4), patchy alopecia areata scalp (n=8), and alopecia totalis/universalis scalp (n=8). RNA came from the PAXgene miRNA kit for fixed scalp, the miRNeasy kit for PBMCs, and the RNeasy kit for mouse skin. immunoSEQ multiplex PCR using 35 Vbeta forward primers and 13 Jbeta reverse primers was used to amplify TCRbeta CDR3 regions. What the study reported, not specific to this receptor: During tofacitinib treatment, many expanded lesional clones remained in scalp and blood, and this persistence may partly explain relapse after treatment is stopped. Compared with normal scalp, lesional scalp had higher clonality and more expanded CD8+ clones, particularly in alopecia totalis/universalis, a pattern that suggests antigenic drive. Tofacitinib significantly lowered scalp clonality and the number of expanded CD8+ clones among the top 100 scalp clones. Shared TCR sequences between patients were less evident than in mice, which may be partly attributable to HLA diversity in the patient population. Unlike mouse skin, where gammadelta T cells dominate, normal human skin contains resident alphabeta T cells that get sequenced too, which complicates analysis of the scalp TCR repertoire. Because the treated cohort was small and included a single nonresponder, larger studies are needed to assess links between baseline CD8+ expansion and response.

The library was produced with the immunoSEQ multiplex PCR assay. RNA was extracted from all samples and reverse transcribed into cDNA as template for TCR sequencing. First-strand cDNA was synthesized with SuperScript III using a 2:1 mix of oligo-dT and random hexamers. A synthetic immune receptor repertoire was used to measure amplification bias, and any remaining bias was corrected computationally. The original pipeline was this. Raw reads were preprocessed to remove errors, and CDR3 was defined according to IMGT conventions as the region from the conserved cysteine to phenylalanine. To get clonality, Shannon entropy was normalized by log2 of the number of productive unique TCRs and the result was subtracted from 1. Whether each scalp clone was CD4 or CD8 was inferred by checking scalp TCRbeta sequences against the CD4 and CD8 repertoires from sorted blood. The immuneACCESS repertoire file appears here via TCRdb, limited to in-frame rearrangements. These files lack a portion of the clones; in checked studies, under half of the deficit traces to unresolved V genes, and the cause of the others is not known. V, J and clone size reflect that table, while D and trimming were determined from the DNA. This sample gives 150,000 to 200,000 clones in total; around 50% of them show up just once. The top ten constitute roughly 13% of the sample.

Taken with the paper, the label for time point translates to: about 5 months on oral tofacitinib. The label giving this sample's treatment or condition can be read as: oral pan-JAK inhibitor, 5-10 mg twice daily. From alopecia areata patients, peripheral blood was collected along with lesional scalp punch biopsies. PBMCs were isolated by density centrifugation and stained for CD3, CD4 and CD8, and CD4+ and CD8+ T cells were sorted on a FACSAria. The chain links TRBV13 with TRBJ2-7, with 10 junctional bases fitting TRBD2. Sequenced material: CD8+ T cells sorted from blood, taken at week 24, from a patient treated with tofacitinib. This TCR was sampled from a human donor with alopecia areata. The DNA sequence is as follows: TGTGCCGCCGGGGCTAGCGGGGGAATCGCCCCTACCGAGCAGTACTTC. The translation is CAAGASGGIAPTEQYF.